The rows below give T cell receptor beta chains drawn from one sample of a study of cytomegalovirus exposure and HLA in healthy donors. Sequenced by immunoSEQ multiplex PCR; TCRdb stores in-frame clones only, minus some. This sample carries some 160,000 clones, approximately 80% of them seen once, and the ten largest clones take more than 0.5%. The sequenced sample was PBMCs. The receptors were sampled from a woman in her 50s in good health and CMV-seronegative. The CDR3 runs from the conserved cysteine through the conserved F or W. The D gene is left open where the match is weak. A clone size is listed for some rows: how often the clone was seen (once, few, many), or a class if it is expanded.

V gene	D gene	clone size	J gene	CDR3 DNA	CDR3 protein
TRBV5-4	-	-	TRBJ2-1	TGTGCCAGCAGCTTGGCTAGGGGGAGCTCCTACAATGAGCAGTTCTTC	CASSLARGSSYNEQFF
TRBV5-4	TRBD1	-	TRBJ1-2	TGTGCCAGCAGCTTGGGTGTGGGACAGGGCGGTGGCTACACCTTC	CASSLGVGQGGGYTF
TRBV7-9	TRBD1	-	TRBJ2-5	TGTGCCAGCAGCGCGACTACGGGACAGGGTGTGGAGACCCAGTACTTC	CASSATTGQGVETQYF
TRBV28	-	-	TRBJ1-2	TGTGCCAGCGCCCTCGGGGGAGTTGTAGGGGACGGCTACACCTTC	CASALGGVVGDGYTF
TRBV6-5	-	-	TRBJ1-2	TGTGCCAGCAGCCGAAGCGCTGCGGGGGACTATGGCTACACCTTC	CASSRSAAGDYGYTF
TRBV12-5	TRBD1	-	TRBJ2-3	TGTGCTAGTGGTCCAGGGGGCTCAGATACGCAGTATTTT	CASGPGGSDTQYF
TRBV28	TRBD1	-	TRBJ2-3	TGTGCCAGCGTAACCGGGACAGGCACAGATACGCAGTATTTT	CASVTGTGTDTQYF
TRBV28	TRBD1	few	TRBJ1-5	TGTGCCAGCAGCAACTGGACAGGTTTAATCCAGCCCCAGCATTTT	CASSNWTGLIQPQHF
TRBV5-6	-	-	TRBJ2-1	TGTGCCAGCAGCTTGGGTATCAGGGACAATGAGCAGTTCTTC	CASSLGIRDNEQFF
TRBV9	-	once	TRBJ2-7	TGTGCCAGCAGCCTTCACCCGGGAAGCTACGAGCAGTACTTC	CASSLHPGSYEQYF
TRBV2	TRBD1	once	TRBJ2-3	TGTGCCAGTATGGGGGACAGGGGGCTGCGGACAGATACGCAGTATTTT	CASMGDRGLRTDTQYF
TRBV6-5	-	-	TRBJ2-5	TGTGCCAGCGGTGAGATATGGGAGACCCAGTACTTC	CASGEIWETQYF
TRBV7-3	-	once	TRBJ2-2	TGTGCCAGCAGCTTAAGTAGTGTTGGGGAGCTGTTTTTT	CASSLSSVGELFF
TRBV9	-	-	TRBJ2-1	TGTGCCAGCAGCCCGATCCGAACAGCCTACAATGAGCAGTTCTTC	CASSPIRTAYNEQFF
TRBV5-1	-	once	TRBJ2-1	TGCGCCAGCAGCTCTACCACAAGACAGGTTTCTGCTGAGCAGTTCTTC	CASSSTTRQVSAEQFF